A single sample is the source of the 18 T cell receptor beta chains below, sequenced in a study of CD8+ T cells in alopecia areata. Documented treatment: oral pan-JAK inhibitor, 5-10 mg twice daily. Following extraction, RNA underwent reverse transcription to cDNA, which served as the sequencing template. The method was immunoSEQ multiplex PCR; TCRdb's version includes in-frame clones alone and lacks a portion of them. The sample lists around 100,000 clones, approximately 54% occurring once. The material was CD8+ T cells sorted from blood, obtained at week 24, from a patient treated with tofacitinib. These receptor sequences come from a human donor with alopecia areata.

The chain joins TRBV13 to TRBJ1-2; 7 positions agree with TRBD1. Germline lookup yields CDR1 PRHDT and CDR2 FYEKMQ (reference sequence). V shed 5 bases, J shed 1 base, and the junction held 13 bases outside the gene matches. There are 17 residues in the CDR3. CDR3 loop: CASSPSPGTDFNYGYTF. The CDR3, as DNA: TGTGCCAGCAGCCCCTCTCCCGGGACAGACTTTAACTATGGCTACACCTTC. Full variable domain (missing parts from reference TRBV13 and TRBJ1-2): AAGVIQSPRHLIKEKRETATLKCYPIPRHDTVYWYQQGPGQDPQFLISFYEKMQSDKGSIPDRFSAQQFSDYHSELNMSSLELGDSALYFCASSPSPGTDFNYGYTFGSGTRLTVV.

CDR3 DNA: TGTGCCAGCAGTGAAGGATTGGAGGGGGGGCAGCCCCAGCATTTT. Its translation: CASSEGLEGGQPQHF. J is TRBJ1-5 and V is TRBV6-1, with D perhaps TRBD1 (6 bases). Between the trimmed V and J ends, which lost 1 base and 7 bases, there was a span of 14 bases. CDR3 length equals 15 residues. Looked up from germline, CDR1 is MNHNS and CDR2 is SASEGT.

DNA for the CDR3: TGTGCCAGCAGTTCTATCCCGGGGGAAGGCTATGGCTACACCTTC. Amino acid sequence: CASSSIPGEGYGYTF. This sequence joins TRBV6-5 and TRBJ1-2; tentatively, D is TRBD1 (5 bases). The germline V gene encodes CDR1 MNHEY and CDR2 SVGAGI. This CDR3 region has 15 residues. The V end was cut by 4 bases, the J end by 4 bases, with 16 bases between.

The V gene is TRBV29-1, the J gene TRBJ1-2; D uncertain. Trimming left V 5 bases short and J 3 bases short, with 10 bases between. In germline, CDR1 is SQVTM, CDR2 ANQGSEA. The length of the CDR3 is 12 residues. CDR3 loop: CSVFRGHYGYTF. For the CDR3, the DNA is TGCAGCGTTTTCCGAGGGCACTATGGCTACACCTTC.

This chain links TRBV5-6 with TRBJ2-1; the D gene is possibly TRBD2 (5 bases). V gave up 3 bases and J gave up 0 bases, with 13 bases separating them. Germline loops: CDR1 SGHDT, CDR2 YYEEEE. The CDR3 contains 16 residues. Here the CDR3 reads CASSSPGEGSYNEQFF. The CDR3 region has the DNA TGTGCCAGCAGCTCCCCAGGCGAGGGCTCCTACAATGAGCAGTTCTTC.

The rearrangement links TRBV12-5 to TRBJ1-5, with D hard to call. The CDR3 runs 13 residues. The V gene's germline CDR1 is LGHNT and CDR2 FRNRAP. V was clipped by 4 bases and J by 10 bases, with 14 bases between them. The CDR3 is CASGSSPVGPQHF. In DNA, the CDR3 is TGTGCTAGTGGTTCCTCCCCAGTAGGACCCCAGCATTTT.

The chain combines TRBV9 with TRBJ2-7, with TRBD2 identical over 9 bases. The CDR3 contains 14 residues. Germline trimming cut 0 bases from V and 3 bases from J; bases unmatched to any gene: 1. Germline assignment: CDR1 SGDLS and CDR2 YYNGEE. The CDR3 loop is CASSVDSGGYEQYF. The DNA for the CDR3 is TGTGCCAGCAGCGTAGATAGCGGGGGCTACGAGCAGTACTTC.

The chain joins TRBV27 to TRBJ2-1; D is uncertain. The CDR3 length is 14 residues. The V end lost 2 bases, the J end lost 0 bases, and 5 bases lay between the germline ends. CDR1 is MNHEY and CDR2 is SMNVEV in the germline V gene (reference sequence). DNA of the CDR3: TGTGCCAGCAGTTTAGGGAACTCCTACAATGAGCAGTTCTTC. It encodes CASSLGNSYNEQFF.

The chain is built from TRBV29-1 and TRBJ2-7; weak D call: TRBD1 (6 bases). This CDR3 is 15 amino acids long. Trimming removed 1 base from V and 2 bases from J, with 15 bases in between. Germline V gives CDR1 SQVTM, CDR2 ANQGSEA. This chain's CDR3 is CSVEGVRDTTYEQYF. The DNA for the CDR3 is TGCAGCGTTGAAGGGGTGAGGGACACAACCTACGAGCAGTACTTC.

The chain uses TRBV4-3 and TRBJ2-7; D might be TRBD2 (7 bases). The V gene's germline CDR1 is LGHNA and CDR2 YSLEER. The ends were cut back, 3 bases at V and 3 bases at J, with 21 bases in the middle. The CDR3 is 17 residues long. The CDR3 DNA sequence: TGCGCCAGCAGCCAGCCCGAGGGGAGGGGGTCCCTCTACGAGCAGTACTTC. Translating gives CASSQPEGRGSLYEQYF.

The chain combines TRBV6-6 with TRBJ2-1, with 14 nucleotides matching TRBD2. The CDR3 has 15 residues. The trim removed 2 bases at V and 6 bases at J, leaving 0 bases unmatched. Per the germline V gene, CDR1 is MNHNY and CDR2 is SVGAGI (reference sequence). CDR3 residues: CASSYGTSGGNEQFF. The CDR3 DNA sequence: TGTGCCAGCAGTTACGGGACTAGCGGGGGCAATGAGCAGTTCTTC.

This clone was seen only a few times. The V gene is TRBV5-1, the J gene TRBJ1-1; D unresolved. Trimming pared 2 bases from V and 3 bases from J, leaving 5 bases between. The CDR3 runs to 12 residues. Germline lookup yields CDR1 SGHRS and CDR2 YFSETQ. The chain's CDR3 is CASSFRDTEAFF. CDR3 DNA sequence: TGCGCCAGCAGCTTCCGGGACACTGAAGCTTTCTTT.

The genes are TRBV6-5 and TRBJ1-1; 8 bases map to TRBD1. The trim removed 6 bases at V and 1 base at J, leaving 4 bases unmatched. This CDR3 spans 14 amino acids. Germline V gene data show CDR1 as MNHEY and CDR2 as SVGAGI. The CDR3 bases are TGTGCCAGCAGATCCGGGACAGGGAACACTGAAGCTTTCTTT. Its translation: CASRSGTGNTEAFF.

The sample holds a few counts of this clone. This chain uses TRBV29-1 with TRBJ2-2; D possibly corresponds to TRBD2 (6 bases). The V end lost 0 bases, the J end lost 2 bases, and 10 bases lay between the germline ends. This CDR3 has 15 residues. Looked up from germline, CDR1 is SQVTM and CDR2 is ANQGSEA. The CDR3 loop is CSVEDWGVNTGELFF. The DNA for the CDR3 is TGCAGCGTTGAAGATTGGGGGGTAAACACCGGGGAGCTGTTTTTT.

The chain couples TRBV30 to TRBJ2-7; D gene ambiguous. This CDR3 is built from 13 residues. Trimming took off 1 base at V and 3 bases at J, with 10 bases between the two ends. The germline V gene encodes CDR1 GTSNPN and CDR2 SVGIG (reference sequence). The CDR3: CAWSAGRGYEQYF. The CDR3 DNA sequence: TGTGCCTGGAGTGCAGGCCGCGGCTACGAGCAGTACTTC.

This clone has just one count. The CDR3: CASSQAGEAGYTF. The CDR3 DNA reads TGCGCCAGCAGCCAAGCGGGTGAAGCGGGCTACACCTTC. V gene TRBV4-1 combines with J gene TRBJ1-2; no reliable D call. V was clipped by 1 base and J by 8 bases, with 11 bases between them. The CDR3 contains 13 residues. Germline-derived CDR1 and CDR2 are MGHRA and YSYEKL.

The chain joins TRBV5-6 to TRBJ1-1; no clear D gene. This CDR3 comprises 11 residues. Trimming stripped 5 bases from V and 4 bases from J, with 6 bases between. Germline V CDR1 and CDR2: SGHDT, YYEEEE. DNA of the CDR3: TGTGCCAGCAGTTCATCCACTGAAGCTTTCTTT. Translating gives CASSSSTEAFF. The full variable domain, in which reference TRBV5-6 and TRBJ1-1 provide the parts outside the CDR3, is DAGVTQSPTHLIKTRGQQVTLRCSPKSGHDTVSWYQQALGQGPQFIFQYYEEEERQRGNFPDRFSGHQFPNYSSELNVNALLLGDSALYLCASSSSTEAFFGQGTRLTVV.

The chain combines TRBV13 with TRBJ1-6; D gene ambiguous. The germline V gene encodes CDR1 PRHDT and CDR2 FYEKMQ (reference sequence). V lost 7 bases and J lost 11, with 12 bases in between. This CDR3 region has 12 residues. CDR3 sequence reads: CASTLEGAPLHF. The CDR3 DNA reads TGTGCCAGCACCCTGGAAGGAGCACCCCTCCACTTT.